This T cell receptor beta chain appears in the sequencing data of a study of CD8+CD57+ T cells in acquired aplastic anemia. The CDR3 loop spans 15 amino acids. CDR1 is KGHDR and CDR2 is SFDVKD in the germline V gene. Notes on this clonotype: The junction and the germline gene differ at one end; a read error may be behind it.

It was genomic DNA that served as the template for profiling TCR beta VDJ and CDR3. TCRdb processed the reads anew with MiXCR; each CDR3 protein has one entry. Among 350,000 to 450,000 distinct CDR3 sequences listed, roughly 68% were seen once. The TCR originated in a human donor in good health, serving as a control. The rearrangement links TRBV24-1 to TRBJ2-3; 7 nucleotides align to TRBD1. The specimen was sorted CD4+, CD8+, or CD8+CD57+ T cells (not recorded which) from PBMCs. For the CDR3, the DNA is TGTGCCAGCAGTTTATCTTTAGGGGGCGTTGATACGCAGTCTTTT. This sequence encodes CASSLSLGGVDTQSF.